This TCR beta chain stems from a study of T cells in localized non-small cell lung cancer (dated by TCRdb to about 2020). A note on the overall study: The study examined T cell repertoires in 200 to 300 patients with early-stage NSCLC and compared tumors with uninvolved tumor-adjacent lungs. The cohort comprised around 240 treatment-naïve NSCLC patients with resected, localized lung tumors. A mean age of about 66 years was recorded for the NSCLC patients, of whom under 150 were male and over 100 were female. The investigation overall reported the following: Uninvolved tumor-adjacent lung showed the highest T cell clonality, higher than tumor, which suggests more focused antigenic responses in the uninvolved tumor-adjacent lung. Because multi-region tumor sequencing was not done, intratumor heterogeneity could not be ruled out. Because the study design was exploratory, TCR variables were selected using unadjusted p-values without false-discovery rate correction. Of the top 100 tumor clones, a median of about 53 were detected in paired uninvolved adjacent lung; 28 were also among that lung's top 100. Longer overall survival was associated with higher T cell density in blood, whereas shorter survival was associated with higher clonality in adjacent lung.

V loses 3 bases of germline sequence and J loses 1 base, and the interval between the two ends is 10 bases. The germline V gene gives CDR1 as SGHRS and CDR2 as YFSETQ. The CDR3 goes from the cysteine to the phenylalanine over 15 residues. The read is trimmed to its CDR3 DNA, 45 bases read in frame from base 1. In regard to this clone: Its antigen has not been determined. No much larger clonotype is one base removed from it; base qualities were not supplied.

TCR beta CDR3 regions were sequenced from DNA using the immunoSEQ Assay. Turning to the authors' computational methods: To compute T cell density, TCR beta template counts were normalized to usable DNA, which was estimated by amplifying housekeeping genes. Richness was estimated using the preseqR package, with extrapolation to 400,000 templates for PBMC samples and to 120,000 templates for tissue samples. Clonality was calculated as one minus Pielou's evenness. To identify tissue-enriched TCRs, differential abundance testing was run on productive amino-acid clonotypes with a minimum total count of 5 and an alpha of 0.1. Repertoire overlap between compartments was quantified with the Jaccard Index and Morisita Overlap Index. GLIPH grouped TCR beta CDR3s together with public tetramer-defined viral CDR3s, and a viral motif had to include at least three viral sequences and show V-gene enrichment. TCRdb took this table from immuneACCESS and kept in-frame rearrangements with V and J called. Such tables lack part of the clones; where checked against another copy, unresolved V genes explain under half of the gap, and the rest is unexplained. V and J calls and clone size follow that table, whereas D and trimming were derived from the DNA. The sample profile shows about 74,000 clones; less than 85% of them were found once. The top ten clonotypes cover roughly 1.4% of the sample.

At diagnosis, tumor, uninvolved tumor-adjacent lung and peripheral blood were collected and then preserved as a mix of FFPE and fresh-frozen material. For TCR repertoire profiling, the blood samples were analyzed as peripheral blood mononuclear cells. This clonotype was obtained from a female donor of 60 years or more with stage I lung adenocarcinoma. The chain is made from TRBV5-1 and TRBJ2-2, and TRBD1 may be the D gene, going by 6 matching bases. The sequenced sample was peripheral blood, obtained before any cancer treatment. The CDR3 in this case is CASSWETGNTGELFF. The nucleotides are TGCGCCAGCAGCTGGGAGACAGGGAACACCGGGGAGCTGTTTTTT.